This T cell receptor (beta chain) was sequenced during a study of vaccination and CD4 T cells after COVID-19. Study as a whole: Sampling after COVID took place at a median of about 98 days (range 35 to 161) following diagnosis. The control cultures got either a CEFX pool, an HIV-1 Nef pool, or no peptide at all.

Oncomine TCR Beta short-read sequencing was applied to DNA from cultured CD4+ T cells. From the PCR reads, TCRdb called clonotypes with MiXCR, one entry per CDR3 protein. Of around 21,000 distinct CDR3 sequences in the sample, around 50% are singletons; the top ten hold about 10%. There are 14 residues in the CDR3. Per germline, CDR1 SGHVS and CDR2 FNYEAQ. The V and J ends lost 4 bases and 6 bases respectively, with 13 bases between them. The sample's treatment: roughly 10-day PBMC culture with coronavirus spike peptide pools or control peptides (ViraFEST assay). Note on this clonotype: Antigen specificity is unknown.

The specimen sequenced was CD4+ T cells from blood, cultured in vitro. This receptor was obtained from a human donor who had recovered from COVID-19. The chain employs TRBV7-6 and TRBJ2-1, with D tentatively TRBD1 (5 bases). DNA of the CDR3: TGTGCCAGCAGCTCCGCCGAGACAGTCAATGAGCAGTTCTTC. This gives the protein CASSSAETVNEQFF. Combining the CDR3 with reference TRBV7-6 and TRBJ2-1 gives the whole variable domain GAGVSQSPRYKVTKRGQDVALRCDPISGHVSLYWYRQALGQGPEFLTYFNYEAQQDKSGLPNDRFSAERPEGSISTLTIQRTEQRDSAMYRCASSSAETVNEQFFGPGTRLTVL.